Below, 3 T cell receptor beta chains from the same sample are listed, as sequenced in a study of T-cell reconstitution after alpha-beta-depleted transplantation in children. Library preparation (for TCRbeta) was performed with unique molecular identifiers. TCRdb ran MiXCR on the PCR reads and lists one entry per CDR3 protein. This sample has around 400,000 distinct CDR3 sequences, with over 20% found just once. The sample was PBMCs from the stem cell graft donor, taken from the stem cell graft. These receptor sequences come from a human donor who donated a stem cell graft to a child with acute myeloid leukemia.

The chain joins TRBV12-3 or TRBV12-4 to TRBJ2-7; TRBD1 aligns across 9 bases. This CDR3 spans 14 amino acids. Losses at the gene ends were 4 bases for V and 7 bases for J; bases not matched to a gene: 8. CDR3 protein: CASSSGTGLWEQYF. The CDR3 DNA is TGTGCCAGCAGTTCCGGGACAGGGTTGTGGGAGCAGTACTTC.

The rearrangement joins TRBV20-1 to TRBJ2-3; possible D gene TRBD2, 6 bases. V lost 1 base and J 0 bases, leaving 20 bases between the germline ends. The CDR3 extends over 18 amino acids. Germline V lookup: CDR1 DFQATT, CDR2 SNEGSKA (reference sequence). This CDR3 is CSARGKTQPGLSTDTQYF. CDR3 DNA sequence: TGCAGTGCTAGAGGAAAGACCCAACCGGGACTGAGCACAGATACGCAGTATTTT.

This clonotype turned up a few times. This rearrangement joins TRBV12-3 or TRBV12-4 to TRBJ2-7, with 7 bases lining up with TRBD1. Losses at the gene ends were 1 base for V and 2 bases for J; bases not matched to a gene: 5. The length of the CDR3 is 15 residues. CDR3 loop: CASSLEGAAPYEQYF. CDR3 bases: TGTGCCAGCAGTTTAGAGGGGGCTGCCCCCTACGAGCAGTACTTC.